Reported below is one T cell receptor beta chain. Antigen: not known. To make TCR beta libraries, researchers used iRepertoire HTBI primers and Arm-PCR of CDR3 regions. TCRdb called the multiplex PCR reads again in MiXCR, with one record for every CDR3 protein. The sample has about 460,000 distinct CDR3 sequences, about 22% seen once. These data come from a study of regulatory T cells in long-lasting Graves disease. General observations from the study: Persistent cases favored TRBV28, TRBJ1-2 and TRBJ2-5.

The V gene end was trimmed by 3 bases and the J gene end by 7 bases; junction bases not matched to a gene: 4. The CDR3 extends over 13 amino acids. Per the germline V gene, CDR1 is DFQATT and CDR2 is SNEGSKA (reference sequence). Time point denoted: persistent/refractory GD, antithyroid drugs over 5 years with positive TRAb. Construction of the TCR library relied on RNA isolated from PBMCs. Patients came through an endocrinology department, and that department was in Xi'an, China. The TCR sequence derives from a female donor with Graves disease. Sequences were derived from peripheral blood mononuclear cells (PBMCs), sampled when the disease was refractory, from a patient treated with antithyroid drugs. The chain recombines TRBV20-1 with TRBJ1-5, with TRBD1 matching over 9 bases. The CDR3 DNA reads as TGCAGTGCTAGTACGACAGGGGGGCAGCCCCAGCATTTT. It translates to CSASTTGGQPQHF.